Listed below are T cell receptor beta chains from one sample, sequenced in a study of graft-versus-host responses after intestinal transplantation. TCRdb keeps only in-frame clones here, not all; method: immunoSEQ multiplex PCR. The table records about 90,000 clones, roughly four fifths of them present only once. These TCRs are of unknown antigen specificity. The sequenced sample was unstimulated CD8+ T cells sorted from spleen or lymph node cells, obtained before intestinal transplant. All receptors derive from a human donor who received an intestinal transplant. Both conserved end residues are part of each CDR3. The order of the fields is J gene, D gene, V gene, CDR3 protein. The D gene is left open where the match is weak.

J: TRBJ1-6
D: TRBD1
V: TRBV6-5
CDR3: CASSYAGTGYSPLHF

J: TRBJ2-5
D: .
V: TRBV19
CDR3: CASSISPGAGETQYF

J: TRBJ2-1
D: TRBD2
V: TRBV6-4
CDR3: CASSASGGANEQFF

J: TRBJ1-1
D: TRBD1
V: TRBV28
CDR3: CASSLDRGVDRTEAFF

J: TRBJ2-4
D: .
V: TRBV5-4
CDR3: CASSLGWDPGNIQYF

J: TRBJ2-1
D: TRBD2
V: TRBV5-1
CDR3: CASSSTSGSYNEQFF

J: TRBJ2-1
D: TRBD2
V: TRBV5-4
CDR3: CASSFGGGGEQFF

J: TRBJ1-3
D: .
V: TRBV6-6
CDR3: CASSYSPRELGYTIYF

J: TRBJ2-1
D: .
V: TRBV9
CDR3: CASSVGPRQGGNEQFF

J: TRBJ2-7
D: TRBD2
V: TRBV27
CDR3: CASSFGVAGREQYF

J: TRBJ2-7
D: .
V: TRBV11-2
CDR3: CASSTIETTYPYEQYF